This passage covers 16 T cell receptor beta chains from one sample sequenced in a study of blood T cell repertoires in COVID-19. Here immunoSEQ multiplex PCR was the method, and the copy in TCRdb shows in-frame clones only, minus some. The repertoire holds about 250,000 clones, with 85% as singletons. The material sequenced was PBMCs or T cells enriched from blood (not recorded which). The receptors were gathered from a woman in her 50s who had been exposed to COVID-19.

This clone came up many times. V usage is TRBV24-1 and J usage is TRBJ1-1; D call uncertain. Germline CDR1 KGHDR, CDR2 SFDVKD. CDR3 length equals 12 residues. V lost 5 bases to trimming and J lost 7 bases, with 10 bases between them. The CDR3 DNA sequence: TGTGCCACCAGTGTTAGCGGAATTGAAGCTTTCTTT. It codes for CATSVSGIEAFF.

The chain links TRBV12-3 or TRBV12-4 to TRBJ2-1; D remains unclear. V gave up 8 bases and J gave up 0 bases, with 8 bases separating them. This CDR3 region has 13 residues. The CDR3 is CASQLDSYNEQFF. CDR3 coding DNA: TGTGCCAGCCAACTTGACTCCTACAATGAGCAGTTCTTC.

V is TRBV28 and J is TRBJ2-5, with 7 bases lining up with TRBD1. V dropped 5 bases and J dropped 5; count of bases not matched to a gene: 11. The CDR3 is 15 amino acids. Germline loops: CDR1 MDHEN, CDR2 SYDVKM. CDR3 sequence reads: CASSSLEGAGETQYF. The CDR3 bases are TGTGCCAGCAGTAGCCTTGAGGGGGCGGGCGAGACCCAGTACTTC.

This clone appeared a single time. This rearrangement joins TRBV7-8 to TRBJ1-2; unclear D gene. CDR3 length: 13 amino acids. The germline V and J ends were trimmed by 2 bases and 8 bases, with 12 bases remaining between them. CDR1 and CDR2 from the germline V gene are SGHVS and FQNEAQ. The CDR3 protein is CASSLPESAGYTF. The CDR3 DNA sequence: TGTGCCAGCAGCTTACCGGAGTCGGCGGGCTACACCTTC.

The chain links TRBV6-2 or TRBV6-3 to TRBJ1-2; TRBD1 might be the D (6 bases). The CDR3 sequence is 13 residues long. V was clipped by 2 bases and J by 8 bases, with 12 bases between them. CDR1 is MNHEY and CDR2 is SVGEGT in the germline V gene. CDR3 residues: CASSYGQPRGYTF. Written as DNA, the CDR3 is TGTGCCAGCAGTTACGGACAGCCCAGAGGCTACACCTTC.

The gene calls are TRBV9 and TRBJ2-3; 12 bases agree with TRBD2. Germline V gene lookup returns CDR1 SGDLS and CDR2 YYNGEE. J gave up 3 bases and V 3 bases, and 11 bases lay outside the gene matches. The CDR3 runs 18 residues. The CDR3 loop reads CASSARLAGVWRTDTQYF. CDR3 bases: TGTGCCAGCAGCGCAAGACTAGCGGGGGTTTGGAGGACAGATACGCAGTATTTT.

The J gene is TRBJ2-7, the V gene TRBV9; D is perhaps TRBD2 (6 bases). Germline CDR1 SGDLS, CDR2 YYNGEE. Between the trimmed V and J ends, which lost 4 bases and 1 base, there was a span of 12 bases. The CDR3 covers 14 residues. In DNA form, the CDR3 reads TGTGCCAGCAGCCTACGGGGGACTTCCTACGAGCAGTACTTC. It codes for CASSLRGTSYEQYF.

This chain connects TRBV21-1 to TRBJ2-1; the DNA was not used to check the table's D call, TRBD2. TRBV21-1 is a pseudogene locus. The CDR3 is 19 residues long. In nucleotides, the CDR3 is TGTGCCAGCAGCCCTAATGGCGCTAGCGGGGATCGCTCCTACAATGAGCAGTTCTTC. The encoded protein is CASSPNGASGDRSYNEQFF.

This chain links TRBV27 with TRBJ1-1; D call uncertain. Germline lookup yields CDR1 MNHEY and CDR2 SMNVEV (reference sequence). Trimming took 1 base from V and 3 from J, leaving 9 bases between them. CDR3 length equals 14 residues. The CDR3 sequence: CASSLLATDTEAFF. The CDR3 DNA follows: TGTGCCAGCAGTTTATTGGCCACAGACACTGAAGCTTTCTTT.

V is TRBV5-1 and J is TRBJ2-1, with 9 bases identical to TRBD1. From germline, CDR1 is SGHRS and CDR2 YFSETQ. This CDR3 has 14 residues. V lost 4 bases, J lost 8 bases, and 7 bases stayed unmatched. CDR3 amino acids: CASSPGQGRDEQFF. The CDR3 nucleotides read TGCGCCAGCAGCCCCGGACAGGGGAGAGATGAGCAGTTCTTC.

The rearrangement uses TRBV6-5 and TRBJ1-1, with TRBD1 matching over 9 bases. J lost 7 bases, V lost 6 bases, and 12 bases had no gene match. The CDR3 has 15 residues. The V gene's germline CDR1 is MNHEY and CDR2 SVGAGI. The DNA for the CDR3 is TGTGCCAGCAGGAAACAGGGGGCCGGAAATCGTGAAGCTTTCTTT. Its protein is CASRKQGAGNREAFF.

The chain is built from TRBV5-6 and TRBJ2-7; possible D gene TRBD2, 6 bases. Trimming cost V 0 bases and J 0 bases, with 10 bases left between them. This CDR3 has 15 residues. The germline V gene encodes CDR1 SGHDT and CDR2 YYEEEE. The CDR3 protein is CASSLGSGVSYEQYF. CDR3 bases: TGTGCCAGCAGCTTGGGCTCGGGGGTCTCCTACGAGCAGTACTTC.

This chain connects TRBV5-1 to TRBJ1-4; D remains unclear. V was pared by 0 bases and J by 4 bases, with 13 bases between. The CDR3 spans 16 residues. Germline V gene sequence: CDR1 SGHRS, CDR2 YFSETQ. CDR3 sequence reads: CASSLEGAGFNEKLFF. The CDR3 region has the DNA TGCGCCAGCAGCTTGGAGGGAGCGGGCTTTAATGAAAAACTGTTTTTT.

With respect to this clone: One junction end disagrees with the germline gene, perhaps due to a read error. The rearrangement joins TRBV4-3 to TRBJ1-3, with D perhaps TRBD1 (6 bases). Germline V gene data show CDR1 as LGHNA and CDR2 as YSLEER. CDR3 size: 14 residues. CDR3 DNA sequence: TGCGCCAGCAGCCAAGGGATTTTGACAGGTCAATTGTACTTT. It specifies CASSQGILTGQLYF.

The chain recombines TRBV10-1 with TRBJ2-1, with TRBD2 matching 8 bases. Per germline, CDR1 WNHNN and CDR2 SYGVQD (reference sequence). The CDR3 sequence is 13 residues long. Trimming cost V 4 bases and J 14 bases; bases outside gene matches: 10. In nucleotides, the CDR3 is TGCGCCAGCAGTGTACGGCCAGCGGGGGAAGAGTTCTTC. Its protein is CASSVRPAGEEFF.

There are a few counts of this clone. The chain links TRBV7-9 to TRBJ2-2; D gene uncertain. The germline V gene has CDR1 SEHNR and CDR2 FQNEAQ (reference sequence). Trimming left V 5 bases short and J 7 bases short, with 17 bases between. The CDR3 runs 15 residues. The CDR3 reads CASSQARSFGGELFF. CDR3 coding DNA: TGTGCCAGCAGCCAAGCGCGGTCCTTCGGCGGGGAGCTGTTTTTT.